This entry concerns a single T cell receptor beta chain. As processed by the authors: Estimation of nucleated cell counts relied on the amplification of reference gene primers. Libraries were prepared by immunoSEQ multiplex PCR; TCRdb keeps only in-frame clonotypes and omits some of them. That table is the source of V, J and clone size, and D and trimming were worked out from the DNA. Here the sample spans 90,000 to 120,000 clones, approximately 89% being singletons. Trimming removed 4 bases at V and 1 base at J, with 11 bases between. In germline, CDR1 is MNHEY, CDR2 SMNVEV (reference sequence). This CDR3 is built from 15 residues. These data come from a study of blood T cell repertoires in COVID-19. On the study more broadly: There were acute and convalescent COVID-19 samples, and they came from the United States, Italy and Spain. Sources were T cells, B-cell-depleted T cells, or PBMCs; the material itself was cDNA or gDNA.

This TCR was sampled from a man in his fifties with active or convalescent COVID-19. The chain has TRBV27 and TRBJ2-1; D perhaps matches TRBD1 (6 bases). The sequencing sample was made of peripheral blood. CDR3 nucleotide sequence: TGTGCCAGCAGTTCAGGACAGCCTTCCTACAATGAGCAGTTCTTC. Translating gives CASSSGQPSYNEQFF.